One T cell receptor beta chain is described in this entry. The sample is drawn from a study of regulatory T cells in long-lasting Graves disease. Time point: persistent/refractory GD, antithyroid drugs over 5 years with positive TRAb. Preparation of the TCR library used RNA extracted from PBMCs. CDR3-region Arm-PCR and iRepertoire HTBI primers produced the TCR beta libraries. TCRdb analysed the multiplex PCR reads with MiXCR anew, one entry per CDR3 protein. This table has 350,000 to 450,000 distinct CDR3 sequences, roughly 25% appearing once. This CDR3 spans 15 amino acids. Germline lookup yields CDR1 LNHDA and CDR2 SQIVND (reference sequence). The V gene lost 7 bases and the J gene lost 3 bases, with 16 bases spanning the gap.

The sample consisted of peripheral blood mononuclear cells (PBMCs), taken when the disease was refractory, from a patient treated with antithyroid drugs. The TCR comes from a woman in her thirties or forties with Graves disease. V is TRBV19 and J is TRBJ2-1; weak D call: TRBD1 (6 bases). CDR3 region: CASIPRGHYYNEQFF. In nucleotides, the CDR3 is TGTGCCAGTATCCCCAGGGGACACTACTACAATGAGCAGTTCTTC.